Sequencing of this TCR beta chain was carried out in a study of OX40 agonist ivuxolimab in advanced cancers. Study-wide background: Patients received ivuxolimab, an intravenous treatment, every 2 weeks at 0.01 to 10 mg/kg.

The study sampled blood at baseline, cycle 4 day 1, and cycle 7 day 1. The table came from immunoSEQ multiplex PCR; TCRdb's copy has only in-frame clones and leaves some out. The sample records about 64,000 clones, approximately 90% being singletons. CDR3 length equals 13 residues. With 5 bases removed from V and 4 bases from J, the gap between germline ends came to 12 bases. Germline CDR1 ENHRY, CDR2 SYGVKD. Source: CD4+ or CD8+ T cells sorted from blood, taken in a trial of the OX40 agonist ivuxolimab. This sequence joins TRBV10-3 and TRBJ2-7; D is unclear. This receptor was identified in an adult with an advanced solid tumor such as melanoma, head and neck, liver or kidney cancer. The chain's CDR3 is CAISSDPKYEQYF. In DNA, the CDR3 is TGTGCCATCAGTTCGGACCCAAAATACGAGCAGTACTTC.